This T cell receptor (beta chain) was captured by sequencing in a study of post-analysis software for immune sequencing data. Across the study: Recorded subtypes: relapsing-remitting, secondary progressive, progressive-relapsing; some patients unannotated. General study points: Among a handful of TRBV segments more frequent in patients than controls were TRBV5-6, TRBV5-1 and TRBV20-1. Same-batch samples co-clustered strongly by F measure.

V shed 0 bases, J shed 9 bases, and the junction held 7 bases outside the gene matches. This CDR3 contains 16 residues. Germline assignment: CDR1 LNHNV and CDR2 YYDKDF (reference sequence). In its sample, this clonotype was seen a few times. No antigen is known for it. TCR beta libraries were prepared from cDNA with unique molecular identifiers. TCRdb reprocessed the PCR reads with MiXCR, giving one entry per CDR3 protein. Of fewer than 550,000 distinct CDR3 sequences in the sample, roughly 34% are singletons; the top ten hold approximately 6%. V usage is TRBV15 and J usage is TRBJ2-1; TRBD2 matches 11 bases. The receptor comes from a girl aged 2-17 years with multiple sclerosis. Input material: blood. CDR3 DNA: TGTGCCACCAGCAGAGATAGCGGGGGGGCGAGGAGTGAGCAGTTCTTC. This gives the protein CATSRDSGGARSEQFF.